This TCR beta chain emerged from a study of control samples from healthy donors and cancer patients. CDR3 length: 13 amino acids. Per germline, CDR1 KGHSH and CDR2 LQKENI. Trimming took 8 bases from V and 1 from J, leaving 11 bases between them. Data came from immunoSEQ multiplex PCR; TCRdb stores just in-frame clones and leaves some out. The sample lists about 15,000 clones, around nine tenths occurring once. This TCR was sampled from a man in his 60s with head and neck cancer. Sequencing was carried out using PBMCs. The J gene is TRBJ2-5, the V gene TRBV18, with D hard to call. CDR3 amino acids: CASRPGPQETQYF. The CDR3 bases are TGTGCCAGCCGCCCGGGTCCCCAAGAGACCCAGTACTTC.